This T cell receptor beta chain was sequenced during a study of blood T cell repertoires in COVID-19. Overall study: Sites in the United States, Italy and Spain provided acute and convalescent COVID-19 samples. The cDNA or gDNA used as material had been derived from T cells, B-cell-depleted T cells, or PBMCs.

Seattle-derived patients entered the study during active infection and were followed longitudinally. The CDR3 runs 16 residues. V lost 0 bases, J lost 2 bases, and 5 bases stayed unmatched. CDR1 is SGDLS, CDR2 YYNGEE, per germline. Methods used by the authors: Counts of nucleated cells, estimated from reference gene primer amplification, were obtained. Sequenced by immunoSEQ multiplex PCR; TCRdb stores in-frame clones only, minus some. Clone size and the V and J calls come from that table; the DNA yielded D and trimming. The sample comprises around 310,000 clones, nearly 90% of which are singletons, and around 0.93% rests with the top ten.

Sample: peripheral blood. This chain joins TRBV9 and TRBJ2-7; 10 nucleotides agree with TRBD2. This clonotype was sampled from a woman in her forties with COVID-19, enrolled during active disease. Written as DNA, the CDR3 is TGTGCCAGCAGCGTAGAGGGTAGCGGGGGGCCCTACGAGCAGTACTTC. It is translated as CASSVEGSGGPYEQYF.